The following is a T cell receptor beta chain sequence with its context. The antigen is not known. This entry is derived from a study of T cell repertoires in cytomegalovirus infection. Study summary: From public TCR beta signatures came an indication of both CMV infection and matching HLA type.

CDR1 is MGHDK and CDR2 is SYGVNS in the germline V gene. This CDR3 has 14 amino acids. The V gene lost 6 bases and the J gene lost 2 bases, with 13 bases spanning the gap. General study results and limits: It was HLA-C-restricted CMV-specific TCR beta clonotypes that dominated the response ex vivo.

One entry per CDR3 protein, called by TCRdb with MiXCR from the reads. Of about 740,000 distinct CDR3 sequences in the sample, about a third were seen once. This TCR derives from a human donor in good health (CMV status not recorded). Some clones in this sample may be carry-over from other donors' samples. V usage is TRBV25-1 and J usage is TRBJ1-2; tentative D call: TRBD1 (6 bases). The sample comprised PBMCs. CDR3 in amino acids: CASSRTEKNYGYTF. The DNA for the CDR3 is TGTGCCAGCAGCAGGACAGAAAAGAACTATGGCTACACCTTC.